Described below is a single T cell receptor beta chain sequence and its context. Its antigen is unidentified. The data were obtained in a study of T-cell memory formation after mild COVID-19. Using its own MiXCR run on the 5' RACE reads, TCRdb lists one record per CDR3 protein. The sample yields 150,000 to 200,000 distinct CDR3 sequences, about a fifth seen once. The V gene's germline CDR1 is MNHEY and CDR2 SVGAGI. Trimming shortened V by 6 bases and J by 0 bases, and 6 bases separated the two germline ends. There are 12 residues in the CDR3. Findings and caveats of the study: CD4+ bias marked clones expanding day 15 to 37, unlike balanced contracting clones. Second-wave clones peaking on day 37 lacked confirmed SARS-CoV-2 specificity. Pre-infection memory held some responding clones, suggesting pre-existing cross-reactive T cells responded.

The origin of this receptor is an adult woman who had mild COVID-19 (a few samples of this study predate the infection). Cell type and time point are not known. Sequenced input: PBMCs or a T cell subset sorted from them (not recorded which). This chain joins TRBV6-5 and TRBJ2-7; no clear D gene. The CDR3, as DNA: TGTGCCAGCAGGCAAAACTCCTACGAGCAGTACTTC. Translation gives CASRQNSYEQYF.